This TCR beta chain derives from a study of cytomegalovirus exposure and HLA in healthy donors. Study-level results: With later analysis, a missense DCLRE1C variant became linked to TCR beta V- and J-gene trimming. Reports showed the classifier diagnosing cytomegalovirus status with high specificity and sensitivity. In an earlier analysis, about 87% or about 30%: the productive usage of most TCR beta V segments.

Germline lookup yields CDR1 MNHNS and CDR2 SASEGT. V dropped 1 base and J dropped 4; count of bases not matched to a gene: 9. The CDR3 is made up of 16 amino acids. In the PCR, 60 Vbeta and 13 Jbeta primers were used. Some clones are missing from TCRdb's copy, which holds only in-frame ones; the method was immunoSEQ multiplex PCR. Among some 190,000 clones, around 80% were seen once, and the ten largest hold 1.4% to 1.5%. Those who donated were healthy bone marrow donors. With regard to this clone: Its antigen is as yet unknown.

The clonotype originates from a man between 18 and 29 years old in good health and CMV-seronegative. The chain combines TRBV6-1 with TRBJ1-2; the match to TRBD1 covers 7 bases. The sample taken for sequencing was PBMCs. The CDR3 sequence is CASSEGGGRGPYGYTF. In nucleotides, the CDR3 is TGTGCCAGCAGTGAAGGCGGGGGGAGGGGGCCCTATGGCTACACCTTC.